The entry below describes one T cell receptor beta chain. Its antigen remains unidentified. Base qualities are not provided; no much larger clone lies one nucleotide away. These data originate in a study of T-cell reconstitution after alpha-beta-depleted transplantation in children (dated by TCRdb to 2016 to 2017). As for the study more broadly: The study quantitatively tracked T-cell immune reconstitution after TCRalphabeta/CD19-depleted allogeneic hematopoietic cell transplantation in children using TCR repertoire profiling.

Library construction relied on PCR. Instrument used: Illumina HiSeq 2500. Molecular barcoding was employed in the preparation of TCR libraries, with unique molecular identifiers being used to normalize TCRbeta repertoire quantification. Using fastp at Q25 and MiXCR, TCRdb reprocessed the public reads and kept productive beta chains. Rows matching on CDR3 protein sequence are summarized as one entry with the most common DNA and genes. Within this sample are more than 450,000 distinct CDR3 sequences, with around 20% of them counted one time only. The ten largest clones take up more than 2.5% of the sample. From the germline V gene, CDR1 is MGHRA and CDR2 is YSYEKL. There are 16 amino acids in the CDR3, from cysteine to phenylalanine inclusive. Only CDR3 DNA is held: 48 bases, read in frame from base 1. The V end gives up 3 bases and the J end 5 bases, leaving 10 bases in the junction not matched to a gene.

The chain is assembled from TRBV4-1 and TRBJ2-3; the central 8 bases match TRBD2. This specimen consisted of PBMCs from the stem cell graft donor, obtained from the stem cell graft. This TCR came from a human donor who donated a stem cell graft to a child with acute lymphoblastic leukemia. CDR3 protein: CASSHDLGGRRDTQYF. The DNA reads TGCGCCAGCAGCCACGACTTGGGCGGGAGGAGAGATACGCAGTATTTT.